The text below deals with one T cell receptor beta chain. Its antigen is not identified. The data stem from a study of cytomegalovirus exposure and HLA in healthy donors. Points from the study as a whole: Later, an analysis found that common viral pathogens appeared to be linked with several of the most significant clusters.

A multiplex PCR was run with 60 Vbeta primers and 13 Jbeta primers. Libraries were prepared by immunoSEQ multiplex PCR; TCRdb keeps only in-frame clonotypes and omits some of them. The profile shows more than 95,000 clones, over 75% of them singletons. The CDR3 length is 15 residues. The V gene end was trimmed by 4 bases and the J gene end by 9 bases; junction bases not matched to a gene: 11. Germline V CDR1 and CDR2: SNHLY, FYNNEI. J is TRBJ2-1 and V is TRBV2, with 8 positions matching TRBD1. The source of this sequence is a man between 18 and 29 years old in good health and CMV-seropositive. The sequencing sample was made of PBMCs. In DNA form, the CDR3 reads TGTGCCAGCAGTGGACGACGGGACAGGCGGGGTGAGCAGTTCTTC. Encoded protein: CASSGRRDRRGEQFF.